This T cell receptor (beta chain) stems from a study of blood T cells in healthy people across ages. A second PCR, run for roughly 7 to 11 cycles, used a sample-barcoded 5' primer plus a J-beta primer mix. Via MiXCR, TCRdb re-called the 5' RACE reads, giving one row per CDR3 protein. This table has hundreds of thousands of distinct CDR3 sequences, roughly 30% appearing once. In the case of this clonotype: The antigen is unknown.

The CDR3 has 12 residues. Per germline, CDR1 DFQATT and CDR2 SNEGSKA (reference sequence). Study-level results: Naive CD4+ cells and diversity were both higher in long-lived donors than in aged donors. When one million T cells were used, diversity estimates were thought to be underestimates. It was not known whether donors were CMV positive (a possible confounder of expanded clonotype changes).

The source of this sequence is a woman over 75 in good health. The chain recombines TRBV20-1 with TRBJ1-1; a possible D gene is TRBD1 (5 bases). Sequenced: blood. This CDR3 is CSVRTSNTEAFF. CDR3 in DNA: TGCAGCGTTCGGACATCGAACACTGAAGCTTTCTTT.